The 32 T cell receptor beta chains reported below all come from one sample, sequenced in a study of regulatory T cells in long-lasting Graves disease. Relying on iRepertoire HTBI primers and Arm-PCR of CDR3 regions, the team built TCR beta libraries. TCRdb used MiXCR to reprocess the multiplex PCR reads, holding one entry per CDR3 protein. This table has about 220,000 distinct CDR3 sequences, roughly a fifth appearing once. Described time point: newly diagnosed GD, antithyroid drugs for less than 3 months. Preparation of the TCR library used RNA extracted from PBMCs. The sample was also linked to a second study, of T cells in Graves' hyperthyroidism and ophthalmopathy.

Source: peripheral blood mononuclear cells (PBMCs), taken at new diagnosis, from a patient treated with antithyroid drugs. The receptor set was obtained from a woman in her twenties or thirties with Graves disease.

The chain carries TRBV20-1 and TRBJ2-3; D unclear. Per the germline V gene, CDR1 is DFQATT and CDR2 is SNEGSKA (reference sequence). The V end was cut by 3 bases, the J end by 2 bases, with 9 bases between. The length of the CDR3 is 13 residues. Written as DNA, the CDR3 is TGCAGTGCTAGCGGCGTGATCACAGATACGCAGTATTTT. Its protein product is CSASGVITDTQYF.

CDR3 sequence: CASSWQGTSGANVLTF. CDR3 nucleotides: TGCGCCAGCAGCTGGCAGGGGACCTCTGGGGCCAACGTCCTGACTTTC. V is TRBV5-1 and J is TRBJ2-6; TRBD1 is a possible D gene (6 bases). The V end was cut by 3 bases, the J end by 0 bases, with 10 bases between. CDR1 SGHRS and CDR2 YFSETQ come from the germline V gene. The CDR3 consists of 16 residues.

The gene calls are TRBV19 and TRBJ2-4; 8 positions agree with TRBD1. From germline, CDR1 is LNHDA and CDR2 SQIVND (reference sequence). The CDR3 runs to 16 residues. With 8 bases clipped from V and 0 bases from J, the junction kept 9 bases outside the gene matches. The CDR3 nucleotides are TGTGCCAGTTCGTCAGGGGGCAGGGGAGCCAAAAACATTCAGTACTTC. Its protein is CASSSGGRGAKNIQYF. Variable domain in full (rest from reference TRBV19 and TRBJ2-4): DGGITQSPKYLFRKEGQNVTLSCEQNLNHDAMYWYRQDPGQGLRLIYYSQIVNDFQKGDIAEGYSVSREKKESFPLTVTSAQKNPTAFYLCASSSGGRGAKNIQYFGAGTRLSVL.

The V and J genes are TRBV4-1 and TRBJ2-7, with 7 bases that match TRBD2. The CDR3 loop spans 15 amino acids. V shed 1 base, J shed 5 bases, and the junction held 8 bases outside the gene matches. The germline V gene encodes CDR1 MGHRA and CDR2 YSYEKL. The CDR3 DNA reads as TGCGCCAGCAGCCAAGTCTGGGAGGGCCGGGACGAGCAGTACTTC. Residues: CASSQVWEGRDEQYF.

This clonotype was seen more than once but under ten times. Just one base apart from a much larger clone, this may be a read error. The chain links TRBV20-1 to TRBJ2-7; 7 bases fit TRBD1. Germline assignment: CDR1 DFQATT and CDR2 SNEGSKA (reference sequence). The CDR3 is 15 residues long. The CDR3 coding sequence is TGCGGTGCTAGAGATGCACAGGGGTCAGTCGACGAGCAGTACTTC. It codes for CGARDAQGSVDEQYF.

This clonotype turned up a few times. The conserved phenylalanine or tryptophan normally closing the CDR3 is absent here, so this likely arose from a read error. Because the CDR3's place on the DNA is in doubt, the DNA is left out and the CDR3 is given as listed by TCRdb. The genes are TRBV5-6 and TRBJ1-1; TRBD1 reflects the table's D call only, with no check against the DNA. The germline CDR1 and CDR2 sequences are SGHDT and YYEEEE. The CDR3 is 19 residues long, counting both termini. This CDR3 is CASSLYKAASADRGPESVL.

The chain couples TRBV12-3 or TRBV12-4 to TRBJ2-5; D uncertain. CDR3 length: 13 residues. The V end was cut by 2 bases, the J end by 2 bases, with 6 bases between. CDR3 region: CASSLQLQETQYF. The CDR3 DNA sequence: TGTGCCAGCAGTTTACAGTTACAAGAGACCCAGTACTTC.

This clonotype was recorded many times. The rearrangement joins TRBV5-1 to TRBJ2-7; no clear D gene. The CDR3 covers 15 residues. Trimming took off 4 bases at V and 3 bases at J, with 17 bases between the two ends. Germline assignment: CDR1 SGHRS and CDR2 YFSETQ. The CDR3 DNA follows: TGCGCCAGCAGCCTTGGCCCTCTACGCGTCTACGAGCAGTACTTC. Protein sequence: CASSLGPLRVYEQYF.

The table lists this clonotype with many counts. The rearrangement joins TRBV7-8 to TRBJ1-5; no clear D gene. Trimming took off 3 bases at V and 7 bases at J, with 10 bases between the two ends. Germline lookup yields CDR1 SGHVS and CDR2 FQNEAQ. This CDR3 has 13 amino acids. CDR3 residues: CASSFQAGQPQHF. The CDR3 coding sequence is TGTGCCAGCAGCTTTCAGGCAGGCCAGCCCCAGCATTTT.

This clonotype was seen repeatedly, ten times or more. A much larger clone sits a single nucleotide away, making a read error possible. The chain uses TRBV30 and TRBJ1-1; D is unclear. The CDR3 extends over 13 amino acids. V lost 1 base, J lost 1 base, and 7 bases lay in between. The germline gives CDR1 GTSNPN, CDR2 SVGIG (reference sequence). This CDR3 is CAWSERGNTEAFF. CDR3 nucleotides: TGTGCCTGGAGTGAACGGGGGAACACTGAAGCTTTCTTT.

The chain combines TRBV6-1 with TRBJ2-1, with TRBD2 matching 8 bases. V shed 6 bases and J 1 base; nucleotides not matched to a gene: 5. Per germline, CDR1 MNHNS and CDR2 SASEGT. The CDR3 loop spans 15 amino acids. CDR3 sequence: CASSQASGSYNEQFF. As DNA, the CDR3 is TGTGCCAGCAGCCAAGCTAGCGGGTCCTACAATGAGCAGTTCTTC.

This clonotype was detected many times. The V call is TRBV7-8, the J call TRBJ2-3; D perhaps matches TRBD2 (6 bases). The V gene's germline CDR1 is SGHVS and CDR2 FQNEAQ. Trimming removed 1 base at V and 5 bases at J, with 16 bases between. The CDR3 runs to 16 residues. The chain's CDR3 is CASSLGSSLARDTQYF. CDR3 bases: TGTGCCAGCAGCTTAGGGTCCAGCCTAGCGAGAGATACGCAGTATTTT.

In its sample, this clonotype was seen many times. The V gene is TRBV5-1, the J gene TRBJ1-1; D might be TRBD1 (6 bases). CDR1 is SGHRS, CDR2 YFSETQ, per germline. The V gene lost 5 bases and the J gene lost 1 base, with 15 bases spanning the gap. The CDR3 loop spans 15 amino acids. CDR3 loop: CASSGRGRGNTEAFF. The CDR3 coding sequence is TGCGCCAGCAGTGGCAGGGGTCGGGGGAACACTGAAGCTTTCTTT.

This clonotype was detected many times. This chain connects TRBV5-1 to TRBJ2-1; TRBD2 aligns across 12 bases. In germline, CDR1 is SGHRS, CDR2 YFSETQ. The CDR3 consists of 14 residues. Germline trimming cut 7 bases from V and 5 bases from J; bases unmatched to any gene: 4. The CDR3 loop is CASGRLAGDNEQFF. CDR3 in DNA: TGCGCCAGCGGTAGACTAGCGGGAGACAATGAGCAGTTCTTC.

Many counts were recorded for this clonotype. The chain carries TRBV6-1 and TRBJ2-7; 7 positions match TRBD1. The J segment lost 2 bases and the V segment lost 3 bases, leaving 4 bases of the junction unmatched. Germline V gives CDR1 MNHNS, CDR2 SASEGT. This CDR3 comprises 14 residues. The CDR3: CASSEDRPPYEQYF. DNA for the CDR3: TGTGCCAGCAGTGAGGACAGGCCTCCCTACGAGCAGTACTTC.

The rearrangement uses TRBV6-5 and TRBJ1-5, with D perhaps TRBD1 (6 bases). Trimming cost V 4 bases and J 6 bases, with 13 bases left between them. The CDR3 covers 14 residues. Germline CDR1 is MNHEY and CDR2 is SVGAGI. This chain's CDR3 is CASSLGGIGQPQHF. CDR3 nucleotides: TGTGCCAGCAGTTTAGGGGGGATAGGTCAGCCCCAGCATTTT.

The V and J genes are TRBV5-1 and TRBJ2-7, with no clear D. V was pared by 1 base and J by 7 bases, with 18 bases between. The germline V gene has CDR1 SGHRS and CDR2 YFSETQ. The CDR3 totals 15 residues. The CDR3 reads CASSLIRTVPEEQYF. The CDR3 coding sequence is TGCGCCAGCAGCTTGATCCGGACGGTACCCGAGGAGCAGTACTTC.

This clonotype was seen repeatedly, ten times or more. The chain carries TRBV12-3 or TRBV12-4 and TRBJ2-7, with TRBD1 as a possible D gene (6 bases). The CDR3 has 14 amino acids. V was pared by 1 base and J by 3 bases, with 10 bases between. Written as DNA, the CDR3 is TGTGCCAGCAGTTTAGGTGGGGGCTACTACGAGCAGTACTTC. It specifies CASSLGGGYYEQYF.

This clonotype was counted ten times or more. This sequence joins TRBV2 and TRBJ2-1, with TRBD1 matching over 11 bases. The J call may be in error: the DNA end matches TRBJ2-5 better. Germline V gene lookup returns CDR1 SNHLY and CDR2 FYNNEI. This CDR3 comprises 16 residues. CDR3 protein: CASSEGTGGAGETQYF. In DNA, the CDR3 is TGTGCCAGCAGTGAAGGGACAGGGGGCGCGGGGGAGACCCAGTACTTC.

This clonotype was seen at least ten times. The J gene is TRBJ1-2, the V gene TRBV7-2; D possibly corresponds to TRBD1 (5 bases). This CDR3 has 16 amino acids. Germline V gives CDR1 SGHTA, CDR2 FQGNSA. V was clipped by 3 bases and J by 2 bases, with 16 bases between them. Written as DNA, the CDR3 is TGTGCCAGCAGCTTCGGGGCCGGGGCGCAGAACTATGGCTACACCTTC. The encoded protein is CASSFGAGAQNYGYTF. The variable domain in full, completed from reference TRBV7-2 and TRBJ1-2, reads GAGVSQSPSNKVTEKGKDVELRCDPISGHTALYWYRQSLGQGLEFLIYFQGNSAPDKSGLPSDRFSAERTGGSVSTLTIQRTQQEDSAVYLCASSFGAGAQNYGYTFGSGTRLTVV.

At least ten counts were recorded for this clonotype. CDR3: CASRRTVDSHEQYF. The CDR3 DNA follows: TGTGCCAGCAGAAGAACAGTAGACAGCCACGAGCAGTACTTC. This sequence joins TRBV2 and TRBJ2-7, with D maybe TRBD1 (5 bases). The germline CDR1 and CDR2 sequences are SNHLY and FYNNEI. The CDR3 covers 14 residues. V was clipped by 6 bases and J by 5 bases, with 17 bases between them.

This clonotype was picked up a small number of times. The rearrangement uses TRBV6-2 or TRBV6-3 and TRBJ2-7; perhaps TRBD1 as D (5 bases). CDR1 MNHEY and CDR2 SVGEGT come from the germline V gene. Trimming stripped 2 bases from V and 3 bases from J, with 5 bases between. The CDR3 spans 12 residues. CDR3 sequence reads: CASSYDSYEQYF. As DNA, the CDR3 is TGTGCCAGCAGTTACGACAGCTACGAGCAGTACTTC.

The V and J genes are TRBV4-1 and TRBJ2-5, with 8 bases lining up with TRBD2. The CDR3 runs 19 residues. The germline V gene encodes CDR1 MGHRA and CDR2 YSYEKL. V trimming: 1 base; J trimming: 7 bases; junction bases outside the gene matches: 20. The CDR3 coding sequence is TGCGCCAGCAGCCAAGCCGCTCAAGCGAGTGCGGGAGGCGAGTTGACCCAGTACTTC. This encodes CASSQAAQASAGGELTQYF.

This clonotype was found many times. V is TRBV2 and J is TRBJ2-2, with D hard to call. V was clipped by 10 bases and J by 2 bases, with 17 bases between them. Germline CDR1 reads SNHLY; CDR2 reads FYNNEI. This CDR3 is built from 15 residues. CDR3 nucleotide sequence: TGTGCCATCCCTGGCAAAGGTTTTAACACCGGGGAGCTGTTTTTT. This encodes CAIPGKGFNTGELFF.

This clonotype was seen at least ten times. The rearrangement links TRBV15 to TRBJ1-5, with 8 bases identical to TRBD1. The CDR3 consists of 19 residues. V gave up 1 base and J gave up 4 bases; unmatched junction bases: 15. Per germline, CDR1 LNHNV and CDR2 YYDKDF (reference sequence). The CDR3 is CATSRGPTGTGPLNQPQHF. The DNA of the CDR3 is TGTGCCACCAGCAGAGGCCCGACCGGGACAGGCCCACTGAATCAGCCCCAGCATTTT.

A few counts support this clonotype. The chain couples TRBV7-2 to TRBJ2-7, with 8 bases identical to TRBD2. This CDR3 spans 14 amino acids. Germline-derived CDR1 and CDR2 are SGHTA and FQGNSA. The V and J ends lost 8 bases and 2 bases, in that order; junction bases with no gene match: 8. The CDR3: CASATGGMPYEQYF. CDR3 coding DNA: TGTGCCAGCGCGACGGGGGGGATGCCCTACGAGCAGTACTTC.

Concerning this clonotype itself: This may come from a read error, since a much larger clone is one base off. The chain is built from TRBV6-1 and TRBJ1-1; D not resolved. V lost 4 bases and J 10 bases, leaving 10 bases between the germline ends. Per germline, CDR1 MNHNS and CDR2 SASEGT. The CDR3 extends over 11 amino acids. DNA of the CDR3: TGTGCCAGCAGTGGCAACAACGGAGCTTTCTTT. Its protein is CASSGNNGAFF.

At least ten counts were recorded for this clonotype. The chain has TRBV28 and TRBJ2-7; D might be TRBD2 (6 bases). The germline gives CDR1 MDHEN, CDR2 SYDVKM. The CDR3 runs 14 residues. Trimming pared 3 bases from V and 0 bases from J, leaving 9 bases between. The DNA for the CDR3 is TGTGCCAGCAGTTTTATGGGGGGCTCCTACGAGCAGTACTTC. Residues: CASSFMGGSYEQYF.

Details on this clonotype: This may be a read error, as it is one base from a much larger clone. DNA for the CDR3: TGTGCCAGCAGCTCCGGGACAGGGGTTGAAAAACTGTTATTT. Translated: CASSSGTGVEKLLF. The J gene is TRBJ1-4, the V gene TRBV5-5, with 10 positions matching TRBD1. CDR3 length: 14 amino acids. Germline-derived CDR1 and CDR2 are SGHKS and YYEKEE (reference sequence).

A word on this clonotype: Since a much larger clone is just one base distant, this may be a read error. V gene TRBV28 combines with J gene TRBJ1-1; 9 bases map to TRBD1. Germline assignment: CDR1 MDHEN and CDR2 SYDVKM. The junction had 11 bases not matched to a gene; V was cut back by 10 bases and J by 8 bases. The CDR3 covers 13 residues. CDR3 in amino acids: CATPGQGREEAFF. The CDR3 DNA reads TGTGCCACCCCCGGACAGGGGCGGGAGGAAGCTTTCTTT.

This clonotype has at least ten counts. In DNA, the CDR3 is TGCAGTGCTCCCCACTCGACAGGGAAAGAGACCCAGTACTTC. This encodes CSAPHSTGKETQYF. This chain links TRBV20-1 with TRBJ2-5, with TRBD1 matching 7 bases. V trimming: 5 bases; J trimming: 3 bases; junction bases outside the gene matches: 9. The CDR3 is made up of 14 amino acids. Looked up from germline, CDR1 is DFQATT and CDR2 is SNEGSKA (reference sequence).

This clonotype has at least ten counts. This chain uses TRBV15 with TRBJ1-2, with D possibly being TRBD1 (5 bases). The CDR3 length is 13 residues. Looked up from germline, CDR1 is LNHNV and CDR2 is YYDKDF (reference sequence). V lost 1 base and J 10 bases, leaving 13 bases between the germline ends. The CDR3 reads CATSRGERGLYTF. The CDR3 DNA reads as TGTGCCACCAGCAGAGGGGAGAGGGGCCTCTACACCTTC.